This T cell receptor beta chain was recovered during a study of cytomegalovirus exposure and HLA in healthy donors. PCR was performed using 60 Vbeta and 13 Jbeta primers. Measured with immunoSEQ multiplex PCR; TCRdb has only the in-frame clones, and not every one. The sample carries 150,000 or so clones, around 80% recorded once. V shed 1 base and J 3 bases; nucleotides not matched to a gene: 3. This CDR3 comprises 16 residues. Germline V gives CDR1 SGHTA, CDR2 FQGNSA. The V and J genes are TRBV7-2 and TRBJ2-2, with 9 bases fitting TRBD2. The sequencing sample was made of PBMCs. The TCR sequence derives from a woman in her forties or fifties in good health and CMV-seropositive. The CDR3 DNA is TGTGCCAGCAGCTTAGGCGGGGGGGCTTACACCGGGGAGCTGTTTTTT. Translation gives CASSLGGGAYTGELFF.